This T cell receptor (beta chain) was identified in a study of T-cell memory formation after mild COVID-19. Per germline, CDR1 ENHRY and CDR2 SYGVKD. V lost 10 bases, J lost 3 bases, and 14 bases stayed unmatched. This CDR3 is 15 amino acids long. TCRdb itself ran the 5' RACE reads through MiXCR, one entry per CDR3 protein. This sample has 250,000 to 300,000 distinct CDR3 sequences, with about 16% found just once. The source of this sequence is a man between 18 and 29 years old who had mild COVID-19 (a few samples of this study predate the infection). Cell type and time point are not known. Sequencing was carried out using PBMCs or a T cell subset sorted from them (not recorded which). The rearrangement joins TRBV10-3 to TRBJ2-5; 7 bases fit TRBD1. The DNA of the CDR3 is TGTGCCACCGGGCGCTCTTTAACAGGGGAAGAGACCCAGTACTTC. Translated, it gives CATGRSLTGEETQYF.